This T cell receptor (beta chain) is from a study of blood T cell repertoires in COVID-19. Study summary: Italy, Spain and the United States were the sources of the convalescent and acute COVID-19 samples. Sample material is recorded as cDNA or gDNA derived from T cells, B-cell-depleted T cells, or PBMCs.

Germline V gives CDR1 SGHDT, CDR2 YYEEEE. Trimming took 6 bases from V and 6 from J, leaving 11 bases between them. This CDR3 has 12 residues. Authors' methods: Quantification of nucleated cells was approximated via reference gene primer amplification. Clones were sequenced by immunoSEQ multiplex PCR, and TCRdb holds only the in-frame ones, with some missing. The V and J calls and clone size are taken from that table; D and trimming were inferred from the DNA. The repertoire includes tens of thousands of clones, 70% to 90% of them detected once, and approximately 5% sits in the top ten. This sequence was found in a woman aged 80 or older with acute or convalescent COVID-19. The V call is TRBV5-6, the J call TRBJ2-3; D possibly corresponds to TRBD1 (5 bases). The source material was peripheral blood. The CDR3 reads CASTRQMDTQYF. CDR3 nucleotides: TGTGCCAGCACCCGACAGATGGATACGCAGTATTTT.